This entry lists 21 T cell receptor beta chains sequenced from one sample in a study of cytomegalovirus exposure and HLA in healthy donors. Sequencing used immunoSEQ multiplex PCR; TCRdb keeps in-frame clones, though not all of them. The sample shows some 120,000 clones, 70% to 90% of them seen only once. Sequences were obtained from PBMCs. The receptors shown here come from a woman aged 30 to 39 in good health and CMV-seronegative.

The rearrangement uses TRBV6-6 and TRBJ1-4; 8 bases match TRBD1. Trimming cost V 1 base and J 6 bases; bases outside gene matches: 4. Germline V gene sequence: CDR1 MNHNY, CDR2 SVGAGI (reference sequence). There are 15 residues in the CDR3. DNA of the CDR3: TGTGCCAGCAGTTACTTAGACAGGGGTGATGAAAAACTGTTTTTT. This sequence encodes CASSYLDRGDEKLFF.

The chain joins TRBV4-3 to TRBJ1-2; D unresolved. CDR3 length equals 15 residues. Germline values: CDR1 LGHNA, CDR2 YSLEER. V lost 1 base and J lost 4, with 13 bases in between. The CDR3 sequence: CASSQAAREGYGYTF. The CDR3 coding sequence is TGCGCCAGCAGCCAAGCTGCAAGGGAGGGCTATGGCTACACCTTC.

The chain employs TRBV5-1 and TRBJ1-2, with 8 positions matching TRBD1. Germline V CDR1 and CDR2: SGHRS, YFSETQ. The CDR3 extends over 15 amino acids. With V trimmed by 3 bases and J by 7 bases, 11 bases remained unmatched. Here the CDR3 DNA reads TGCGCCAGCAGCTCGGGAGACAGGGGCGGGTCTGGCTACACCTTC. The encoded protein is CASSSGDRGGSGYTF.

The gene calls are TRBV5-1 and TRBJ1-3; 10 bases are a match to TRBD1. V lost 3 bases to trimming and J lost 4 bases; unmatched junction nucleotides: 4. The CDR3 runs 15 residues. Germline CDR1 reads SGHRS; CDR2 reads YFSETQ. The chain's CDR3 is CASSWDRGLGNTIYF. As DNA, the CDR3 is TGCGCCAGCAGCTGGGACAGGGGATTAGGAAACACCATATATTTT.

This clone was recorded once. J is TRBJ2-7 and V is TRBV7-2; perhaps TRBD2 as D (6 bases). Trimming cost V 0 bases and J 5 bases, with 23 bases left between them. The CDR3 length is 18 residues. CDR1 and CDR2 from the germline V gene are SGHTA and FQGNSA. Here the CDR3 DNA reads TGTGCCAGCAGCTTAGCGGCCCCCGTGGGGAGGCGAGGGAACGAGCAGTACTTC. It yields the protein CASSLAAPVGRRGNEQYF.

The chain employs TRBV14 and TRBJ2-7, with D possibly TRBD1 on 6 matching bases. Germline values: CDR1 SGHDN, CDR2 FVKESK. Trimming pared 6 bases from V and 3 bases from J, leaving 18 bases between. This CDR3 is 15 amino acids long. The CDR3 spells CASRPSGTRGYEQYF. The CDR3 DNA sequence: TGTGCCAGCAGACCTTCCGGGACACGGGGCTACGAGCAGTACTTC.

This sequence joins TRBV5-4 and TRBJ2-7; TRBD1 matches 9 bases. Trimming cost V 0 bases and J 10 bases; bases outside gene matches: 2. This CDR3 contains 12 residues. From germline, CDR1 is SGHNT and CDR2 YYREEE (reference sequence). The CDR3 is CASSLGDREQYF. For the CDR3, the DNA is TGTGCCAGCAGCTTGGGGGACAGGGAACAGTACTTC.

The CDR3 protein is CASSPRPSGGGSGANVLTF. The CDR3 DNA follows: TGCGCCAGCAGCCCCAGGCCTAGCGGGGGGGGCTCTGGGGCCAACGTCCTGACTTTC. The chain couples TRBV5-1 to TRBJ2-6, with TRBD2 matching 12 bases. Losses at the gene ends were 4 bases for V and 0 bases for J; bases not matched to a gene: 8. This CDR3 is built from 19 residues. Per germline, CDR1 SGHRS and CDR2 YFSETQ.

V gene TRBV7-9 combines with J gene TRBJ2-7; TRBD2 agrees at 9 bases. The germline gives CDR1 SEHNR, CDR2 FQNEAQ (reference sequence). With V trimmed by 4 bases and J by 5 bases, 12 bases remained unmatched. The CDR3 has 16 residues. Here the CDR3 reads CASSSFPLAGNNEQYF. The CDR3, as DNA: TGTGCCAGCAGCTCTTTCCCCCTAGCGGGGAACAACGAGCAGTACTTC.

This chain links TRBV29-1 with TRBJ2-3; maybe TRBD2 (5 bases). Germline V gene lookup returns CDR1 SQVTM and CDR2 ANQGSEA. This CDR3 comprises 15 residues. The V end lost 3 bases, the J end lost 1 base, and 14 bases lay between the germline ends. The DNA for the CDR3 is TGCAGCGTTGAGAGCCGGGGATGGGGCACAGATACGCAGTATTTT. It translates to CSVESRGWGTDTQYF.

This chain links TRBV5-4 with TRBJ2-7; D perhaps matches TRBD2 (6 bases). The CDR3 consists of 15 residues. V lost 0 bases and J 3 bases, leaving 13 bases between the germline ends. Germline CDR1 SGHNT, CDR2 YYREEE (reference sequence). CDR3 protein: CASSLAADYRYEQYF. CDR3 DNA sequence: TGTGCCAGCAGCTTGGCGGCGGACTACCGCTACGAGCAGTACTTC.

The chain carries TRBV5-1 and TRBJ2-2, with 8 bases that match TRBD2. In germline, CDR1 is SGHRS, CDR2 YFSETQ. V was pared by 1 base and J by 0 bases, with 8 bases of the junction left unmatched. There are 18 residues in the CDR3. Here the CDR3 DNA reads TGCGCCAGCAGCTTGTTCAGCGGGGGCGCTTCGAACACCGGGGAGCTGTTTTTT. Protein product: CASSLFSGGASNTGELFF.

The V and J genes are TRBV12-5 and TRBJ1-1; 12 bases align to TRBD1. V lost 2 bases to trimming and J lost 5 bases; unmatched junction nucleotides: 15. The V gene's germline CDR1 is LGHNT and CDR2 FRNRAP. CDR3 length: 19 amino acids. DNA of the CDR3: TGTGCTAGTGGTTTGACAAATTCCGGGACAGGGGGCGTTGGAACTGAAGCTTTCTTT. Encoded protein: CASGLTNSGTGGVGTEAFF. The variable domain in full, with the rest retrieved from reference TRBV12-5 and TRBJ1-1, is DARVTQTPRHKVTEMGQEVTMRCQPILGHNTVFWYRQTMMQGLELLAYFRNRAPLDDSGMPKDRFSAEMPDATLATLKIQPSEPRDSAVYFCASGLTNSGTGGVGTEAFFGQGTRLTVV.

The chain carries TRBV4-2 and TRBJ1-5; weak D call: TRBD1 (5 bases). The V gene lost 0 bases and the J gene lost 9 bases, with 12 bases spanning the gap. This CDR3 has 14 amino acids. Germline V CDR1 and CDR2: LGHNA, YNFKEQ. As DNA, the CDR3 is TGTGCCAGCAGCCAAGATCGGGGGGGATGGCCCCAGCATTTT. It yields the protein CASSQDRGGWPQHF.

The chain carries TRBV19 and TRBJ2-7; D not resolved. Germline V gives CDR1 LNHDA, CDR2 SQIVND (reference sequence). There are 12 residues in the CDR3. Trimming removed 3 bases at V and 6 bases at J, with 9 bases between. CDR3 in DNA: TGTGCCAGTAGTATGCTTGACTGCGAGCAGTACTTC. Amino acids: CASSMLDCEQYF.

The chain has TRBV6-5 and TRBJ2-7, with D tentatively TRBD2 (5 bases). CDR1 is MNHEY and CDR2 is SVGAGI in the germline V gene. There are 16 residues in the CDR3. The V end lost 2 bases, the J end lost 1 base, and 15 bases lay between the germline ends. CDR3 in amino acids: CASSYRTPQASYEQYF. The CDR3 DNA follows: TGTGCCAGCAGTTACAGGACTCCCCAGGCATCCTACGAGCAGTACTTC.

The V call is TRBV30, the J call TRBJ2-4, with D perhaps matching TRBD2 (5 bases). The V end was cut by 1 base, the J end by 0 bases, with 10 bases between. CDR3 length: 15 amino acids. Germline-derived CDR1 and CDR2 are GTSNPN and SVGIG (reference sequence). CDR3 in DNA: TGTGCCTGGAGTGGGACTTCTCTAGCCAAAAACATTCAGTACTTC. Protein product: CAWSGTSLAKNIQYF.

The genes are TRBV30 and TRBJ2-7, with TRBD2 as a possible D gene (7 bases). V lost 2 bases and J 0 bases, leaving 11 bases between the germline ends. Per the germline V gene, CDR1 is GTSNPN and CDR2 is SVGIG (reference sequence). This CDR3 is 14 amino acids long. The CDR3 sequence: CAWSKGGISYEQYF. The DNA for the CDR3 is TGTGCCTGGAGTAAGGGGGGGATCTCCTACGAGCAGTACTTC.

The chain carries TRBV7-2 and TRBJ2-7; D is possibly TRBD2 (6 bases). V lost 4 bases and J 2 bases, leaving 15 bases between the germline ends. The germline CDR1 and CDR2 sequences are SGHTA and FQGNSA. The CDR3 spans 15 residues. The CDR3 here is CASSSSGLTAYEQYF. The DNA for the CDR3 is TGTGCCAGCAGCTCCTCGGGACTCACTGCCTACGAGCAGTACTTC.

The chain carries TRBV11-3 and TRBJ2-3, with TRBD2 matching 11 bases. CDR1 SGHNT and CDR2 YENEEA come from the germline V gene. The CDR3 is 17 amino acids. Germline trimming cut 1 base from V and 2 bases from J; bases unmatched to any gene: 5. As DNA, the CDR3 is TGTGCCAGCAGCTTAGGGGGACTAGCGGCCTACACAGATACGCAGTATTTT. Residues: CASSLGGLAAYTDTQYF.

This chain connects TRBV11-2 to TRBJ2-7, with D possibly being TRBD1 (5 bases). Trimming shortened V by 6 bases and J by 3 bases, and 18 bases separated the two germline ends. The CDR3 length is 15 residues. Germline values: CDR1 SGHAT, CDR2 FQNNGV. The CDR3 coding sequence is TGTGCCAGCAGGATCCCCTCTGGGGCCAACTACGAGCAGTACTTC. Residues: CASRIPSGANYEQYF.